This T cell receptor beta chain was retrieved from a study of blood T cells in healthy people across ages. Broader study findings: More naive CD4+ cells and higher diversity marked long-lived donors relative to aged donors. As naive T cell percentage varied, TCR beta diversity correlated strongly with it.

Germline trimming cut 8 bases from V and 6 bases from J; bases unmatched to any gene: 8. This CDR3 region has 15 residues. Germline loops: CDR1 MNHNS, CDR2 SASEGT. The second PCR ran roughly 7 to 11 cycles with a sample-barcoded 5' primer and J-beta primers. The authors tagged each cDNA molecule using a template-switch adaptor with 12 random nucleotides. TCRdb reprocessed the 5' RACE reads via MiXCR and lists one record per CDR3 protein. Among approximately 2,000,000 distinct CDR3 sequences listed, about 39% were seen once. Regarding this clonotype: No antigen is known for it.

This TCR was sampled from a human donor in good health. J is TRBJ2-1 and V is TRBV6-1, with 12 bases aligning to TRBD2. Material for sequencing was blood. CDR3 coding DNA: TGTGCCAGCTGCATACTAGCGGGGGGAGTCAATGAGCAGTTCTTC. Translating it yields CASCILAGGVNEQFF.